The sequence of this T cell receptor beta chain was determined in a study of blood T cells in healthy people across ages. Study results and limitations: Higher diversity, along with more naive CD4+ cells, distinguished long-lived donors from aged donors.

The study drew donors from healthy Caucasian individuals in Russia aged about 6 to 95. A few counts support this clonotype. The antigen remains undetermined. Through a sample-barcoded 5' primer and a J-beta primer mix, a second PCR was run for about 6 to 11 cycles. TCRdb processed the 5' RACE reads anew with MiXCR; each CDR3 protein has one entry. The top ten hold around 8% of the sample, which has around 1,500,000 distinct CDR3 sequences, around 39% seen once. Trimming took 2 bases from V and 6 from J; bases not matched to a gene: 3. The CDR3 spans 14 residues. The germline V gene encodes CDR1 MNHEY and CDR2 SMNVEV (reference sequence).

The chain has TRBV27 and TRBJ2-7; 11 bases fit TRBD2. This clonotype originated in a woman between 18 and 29 years old in good health. The sequencing sample was made of blood. CDR3 DNA sequence: TGTGCCAGCAGTTTAATGCTAGCGGGAGGCGAGCAGTACTTC. Its protein is CASSLMLAGGEQYF.